These T cell receptor beta chains were read from a single sample in a study of cytomegalovirus exposure and HLA in healthy donors. Profiled with immunoSEQ multiplex PCR; TCRdb holds only in-frame clones, not every one. The repertoire consists of around 140,000 clones, with 70% to 85% occurring once and the leading ten covering less than 2%. The sequenced material came from PBMCs. These TCRs come from a woman in her thirties or forties in good health and CMV-seronegative. CDR3s include the opening cysteine and the closing phenylalanine or tryptophan. D genes are given only for firm matches. Expanded clones are given a class, and other clones once, few, many or no size at all.

abundance,v_gene,d_gene,j_gene,len,CDR3nt,CDR3aa
NA,TRBV2,NA,TRBJ1-4,10,TGTGCCAGCAGAGAACAGGCGCTGTTTTTT,CASREQALFF
few,TRBV7-2,NA,TRBJ2-7,13,TGTGCCAGCAGCCGTACGGTTCGGGACGAGCAGTACTTC,CASSRTVRDEQYF
NA,TRBV9,TRBD2,TRBJ2-1,15,TGTGCCAGCAGCGTAGTTGCTAGCGGGAGCAATGAGCAGTTCTTC,CASSVVASGSNEQFF
NA,TRBV4-3,NA,TRBJ1-6,15,TGCGCCAGCAGCCAAGTCGGTGCGGGGACTCTCCCCCTCCACTTT,CASSQVGAGTLPLHF
NA,TRBV5-8,TRBD1,TRBJ2-7,13,TGTGCCAGCAGCTTACAGGGGAACTACGAGCAGTACTTC,CASSLQGNYEQYF
NA,TRBV19,TRBD1,TRBJ1-1,16,TGTGCCAGCCTTCAAAGGACAGGGAAACTGAACACTGAAGCTTTCTTT,CASLQRTGKLNTEAFF
NA,TRBV5-4,NA,TRBJ1-4,16,TGTGCCAGCAGCTTGGACAGGAAAGGTCCAAATGAAAAACTGTTTTTT,CASSLDRKGPNEKLFF
NA,TRBV13,TRBD2,TRBJ2-5,16,TGTGCCAGCAGCTTCAGTGGTGAGGGAGGGGTGGAGACCCAGTACTTC,CASSFSGEGGVETQYF
few,TRBV28,NA,TRBJ2-1,15,TGTGCCAGCAGTGACGCTTGGAGCTCCTACAATGAGCAGTTCTTC,CASSDAWSSYNEQFF
NA,TRBV7-9,NA,TRBJ1-3,16,TGTGCCAGCAGCTTAGAACACCTGAACCGAGGAAACACCATATATTTT,CASSLEHLNRGNTIYF
NA,TRBV4-2,TRBD2,TRBJ2-1,18,TGTGCCAGCAGCCAAGAAGGCGGCGGGAGGGCCTCCTACAATGAGCAGTTCTTC,CASSQEGGGRASYNEQFF
NA,TRBV30,NA,TRBJ1-3,13,TGTGCCTGGTCACAGGGAAATGGAAACACCATATATTTT,CAWSQGNGNTIYF
NA,TRBV18,NA,TRBJ2-1,12,TGTGCCAGCTCACCCCAGGGTAATGAGCAGTTCTTC,CASSPQGNEQFF
NA,TRBV7-8,TRBD1,TRBJ1-1,15,TGTGCCAGCAGTCCCCCCCGGGACAGGATGACTGAAGCTTTCTTT,CASSPPRDRMTEAFF
NA,TRBV28,TRBD2,TRBJ2-2,15,TGTGCCAGCACTCTGGGGGGGTATGGCACCGGGGAGCTGTTTTTT,CASTLGGYGTGELFF
NA,TRBV27,NA,TRBJ2-7,16,TGTGCCAGCAGTTTATCCGTCACCACATCCCACCTCGAGCAGTACTTC,CASSLSVTTSHLEQYF
once,TRBV28,NA,TRBJ1-6,14,TGTGCCAGCAGTTTGCGGGGCACGGGTTCACCCCTCCACTTT,CASSLRGTGSPLHF
NA,TRBV4-1,TRBD1,TRBJ1-3,16,TGCGCCAGCAGCCAAGGTCCAGGGGGCTCTGGAAACACCATATATTTT,CASSQGPGGSGNTIYF
NA,TRBV19,TRBD1,TRBJ1-2,15,TGTGCCAGTAGTATGGGTACAGGGGTTTACTATGGCTACACCTTC,CASSMGTGVYYGYTF
NA,TRBV25-1,NA,TRBJ2-6,16,TGTGCCAGCAGTGAATCCCCAGGGGCTGGGGCCAACGTCCTGACTTTC,CASSESPGAGANVLTF
NA,TRBV13,NA,TRBJ2-1,10,TGTGCCAGCAGCCAAAATGAGCAGTTCTTC,CASSQNEQFF
once,TRBV5-6,TRBD1,TRBJ1-6,17,TGTGCCAGCAGCTTAACAACAGGGGGCTTGGACAATTCACCCCTCCACTTT,CASSLTTGGLDNSPLHF
few,TRBV15,TRBD2,TRBJ2-3,18,TGTGCCACCAGAGGCCAGCGGGAGGGCCATGAGAAAGGGGATACGCAGTATTTT,CATRGQREGHEKGDTQYF
NA,TRBV28,NA,TRBJ2-5,15,TGTGCCAGCAGCCCCAGGGGATTGGGTTGGGAGACCCAGTACTTC,CASSPRGLGWETQYF
NA,TRBV5-3,TRBD1,TRBJ2-2,19,TGTGCCAGAAGCTCAAGAGACCGGGACAGAAACTCGAACACCGGGGAGCTGTTTTTT,CARSSRDRDRNSNTGELFF
NA,TRBV27,TRBD2,TRBJ2-3,16,TGTGCCAGCAGTTATTTAGCGGGAGGTGGCACAGATACGCAGTATTTT,CASSYLAGGGTDTQYF
few,TRBV28,TRBD1,TRBJ1-2,13,TGTGCCAGCAGTGACAGGGGCGGCTATGGCTACACCTTC,CASSDRGGYGYTF
NA,TRBV7-3,NA,TRBJ2-1,17,TGTGCCAGCAGCTTAAGCCTAGCGCATAGCTCCTACAATGAGCAGTTCTTC,CASSLSLAHSSYNEQFF
NA,TRBV29-1,TRBD2,TRBJ2-7,17,TGCAGCGTTGAAGATCGTCGCTCTAGCGGAGGTTCCTACGAGCAGTACTTC,CSVEDRRSSGGSYEQYF
NA,TRBV30,TRBD1,TRBJ1-6,14,TGTGCCTGGGGACAGGGTTTGACCAATTCACCCCTCCACTTT,CAWGQGLTNSPLHF
NA,TRBV6-1,TRBD2,TRBJ2-1,15,TGTGCCAGCAGTGAAGCGGACGGGGGGTGGGATGAGCAGTTCTTC,CASSEADGGWDEQFF
NA,TRBV11-2,NA,TRBJ2-4,12,TGTGCCAGCAGCCACAGGAAAAACATTCAGTACTTC,CASSHRKNIQYF
NA,TRBV4-2,TRBD1,TRBJ2-3,14,TGTGCCAGCAGCCCTGGGACAGGGGCAGATACGCAGTATTTT,CASSPGTGADTQYF
NA,TRBV6-6,NA,TRBJ2-2,13,TGTGCCAGCAGTTACAGAGCTTCCGGGGAGCTGTTTTTT,CASSYRASGELFF
NA,TRBV6-6,NA,TRBJ2-5,16,TGTGCCAGCAGTGGAGGGACTTCTTTGGGGGGAGAGACCCAGTACTTC,CASSGGTSLGGETQYF
NA,TRBV28,TRBD1,TRBJ2-5,14,TGTGCCAGCAGCTGGACAGGGGTCCAAGAGACCCAGTACTTC,CASSWTGVQETQYF
NA,TRBV21-1,NA,TRBJ1-1,12,TGTGCCGGACAGGGTATGAACACTGAAGCTTTCTTT,CAGQGMNTEAFF
NA,TRBV19,NA,TRBJ1-2,14,TGTGCCAGTAGTATTCGAACACAGGGTGATGGCTACACCTTC,CASSIRTQGDGYTF
NA,TRBV4-2,TRBD2,TRBJ2-2,18,TGTGCCAGCAGCCAAGGAGGGCTAGCGGGAGGGGGGGGCGGGGAGCTGTTTTTT,CASSQGGLAGGGGGELFF
few,TRBV19,TRBD2,TRBJ2-1,13,TGTGCCAGTTATAGCGGGAGGTTGGATGAGCAGTTCTTC,CASYSGRLDEQFF
NA,TRBV28,NA,TRBJ1-1,12,TGTGCCAGCCTCAGGCAGAACACTGAAGCTTTCTTT,CASLRQNTEAFF
NA,TRBV5-1,NA,TRBJ1-1,12,TGCGCCAGCAGAAATACAGGGTCAGAAGCTTTCTTT,CASRNTGSEAFF
NA,TRBV5-4,TRBD2,TRBJ2-1,15,TGTGCCAGCAGCATGGGGACTAGCGGTCTCTATGAGCAGTTCTTC,CASSMGTSGLYEQFF
NA,TRBV28,TRBD2,TRBJ2-3,17,TGTGCCAGCAGTTTCCGTCGGGCTAGCGGGAGCACAGATACGCAGTATTTT,CASSFRRASGSTDTQYF
few,TRBV11-3,NA,TRBJ1-3,12,TGTGCCAGCAGCTTAGTCCCCGACACCATATATTTT,CASSLVPDTIYF
NA,TRBV7-8,NA,TRBJ2-1,12,TGTGCCAGCAGCTTAAGTGAGGGGGTGCAGTTCTTC,CASSLSEGVQFF
NA,TRBV5-1,NA,TRBJ2-2,17,TGCGCCAGCAGCTTTTTCGGAGGGTTAAGAGTCACCGGGGAGCTGTTTTTT,CASSFFGGLRVTGELFF
NA,TRBV6-1,NA,TRBJ1-1,14,TGTGCCAGCAGTGAGGCAGGTCTGAACACTGAAGCTTTCTTT,CASSEAGLNTEAFF
NA,TRBV28,NA,TRBJ1-5,15,TGTGCCAGCAGTTTTCGGGTCAGTGTGTTCCAGCCCCAGCATTTT,CASSFRVSVFQPQHF
once,TRBV28,TRBD2,TRBJ2-2,15,TGTGCCAGCACCACTAGCGGGCTGAACACCGGGGAGCTGTTTTTT,CASTTSGLNTGELFF
NA,TRBV19,NA,TRBJ1-2,13,TGTGCCAGTAGTATACTAGGGGCGGGGGGCTACACCTTC,CASSILGAGGYTF
NA,TRBV19,NA,TRBJ2-7,13,TGTGCCAGTAGTCCCGGACATAGCTACGAGCAGTACTTC,CASSPGHSYEQYF